This T cell receptor beta chain was identified during a study of T cell responses to AZD1222 COVID-19 vaccine (dated by TCRdb to the early 2020s). Notes on the research overall: TCR sequencing was performed for about 250 trial participants, of whom about 200 were given two doses of AZD1222 and around 25 were given two doses of MenACWY control vaccine. Trial participants were enrolled into age subgroups of 18-55, 56-69 and 70-plus years, which contained about 150, 27 and 61 TCR-sequenced participants, respectively.

Sample time point, as interpreted from the label and publication: about 28 days (+/-7) after the second vaccine dose. AZD1222 recipients with second doses at about 4 weeks or about 12 weeks were pooled, because spike-specific TCR depth and breadth did not differ between schedules. Vaccinee samples came from UK trials COV001 and COV002, including a single-blind randomized controlled phase 2/3 trial of AZD1222 (ChAdOx1 nCoV-19) in healthy adults. For TCRbeta chain sequencing, PBMC samples from trial participants were taken at day 0 and at day 28 after the second dose. With respect to this clone: Its antigen is currently not known. Base qualities are not recorded, but no much larger clone differs from it by a single base.

The CDR3 regions of human TCRbeta chains were subjected to immunosequencing. In the source study's methods: Repertoire TCRs were checked for matches against a reference library of SARS-CoV-2-specific TCRs that had been generated using the MIRA antigen-specificity platform. Breadth meant the fraction of unique TCRs that were SARS-CoV-2-associated, whereas depth meant the fraction of total T cells that were SARS-CoV-2-associated. Each spike-specific TCR was assigned to its reactive spike region and to a CD4 or CD8 class using the MIRA data. Log10-transformed breadth and depth values were compared by one-way ANOVA with Sidak's multiple comparisons tests. As stored in TCRdb, this immuneACCESS dataset retains in-frame rearrangements with V and J assigned. A fraction of the clones does not appear; measured against another copy, unresolved V genes explain less than half of the discrepancy, and the remainder lacks a known reason. V and J calls and clone size follow that table, whereas D and trimming were derived from the DNA. Present in this sample are around 80,000 clones, 80% to 90% of which were seen just once. The ten largest clones take up over 9.5% of the sample.

Study-wide conclusions, independent of this receptor: Most participants were white British and females outnumbered males, and the authors suggested that clonal diversity may have been underestimated. In the small 56-69-year group, the increase in depth fell short of significance, most likely because of low power. The whole spike protein was spanned by vaccine-associated CD4 TCRs, and dominant responses were seen in regions 160-218 and 743-854. After two AZD1222 doses, both the breadth and the depth of spike-specific TCRs were significantly higher than at day 0 and than in MenACWY recipients. Because no day 14 peak-response samples were available, the repertoires could be characterized only after the peak T cell response. Conclusions about previously exposed vaccinees were limited because only six AZD1222 recipients were SARS-CoV-2 seropositive at baseline. Reportedly, close to half of the unique spike-specific TCRs recognized epitopes lying outside the regions that are mutated in the B.1.351 and B.1.1.7 variants.

Sample: peripheral blood, taken 28 days after the second AZD1222 dose. The source is an adult who received the AZD1222 COVID-19 vaccine.

The nucleotides read TGTGCCTGGAGTGTACGGGGCCTTAGTCTGAACACTGAAGCTTTCTTT. It codes for CAWSVRGLSLNTEAFF. The sequence is built from TRBV30 and TRBJ1-1; the D gene is perhaps TRBD1, from 5 matching bases. In the germline V gene (reference sequence), CDR1 corresponds to GTSNPN and CDR2 to SVGIG. The CDR3 starts with the cysteine, ends with the phenylalanine, and has 16 residues. Of all the DNA, just the CDR3 is kept, 48 bases in frame from base 1. V is cut by 0 bases and J by 0 bases, and the space between the germline ends is 14 bases.